The present entry profiles one T cell receptor beta chain with its context. CDR3 regions were amplified by Arm-PCR using iRepertoire HTBI primers to build TCR beta libraries. TCRdb processed the multiplex PCR reads anew with MiXCR; each CDR3 protein has one entry. The sample yields around 400,000 distinct CDR3 sequences, around a sixth seen once. The time point was: newly diagnosed GD, antithyroid drugs for less than 3 months. Isolated PBMC RNA provided the starting material for the TCR library. The source of the sample is a study of regulatory T cells in long-lasting Graves disease. The CDR3 is 15 residues long. Germline values: CDR1 SGHRS, CDR2 YFSETQ. With V trimmed by 2 bases and J by 2 bases, 6 bases remained unmatched.

The starting material was peripheral blood mononuclear cells (PBMCs), obtained at new diagnosis, from a patient treated with antithyroid drugs. This clonotype was sampled from a female donor with Graves disease. The chain employs TRBV5-1 and TRBJ2-7; 8 bases align to TRBD1. The CDR3 coding sequence is TGCGCCAGCAGCTTCGACCGGACAGGGACCTACGAGCAGTACTTC. It codes for CASSFDRTGTYEQYF.